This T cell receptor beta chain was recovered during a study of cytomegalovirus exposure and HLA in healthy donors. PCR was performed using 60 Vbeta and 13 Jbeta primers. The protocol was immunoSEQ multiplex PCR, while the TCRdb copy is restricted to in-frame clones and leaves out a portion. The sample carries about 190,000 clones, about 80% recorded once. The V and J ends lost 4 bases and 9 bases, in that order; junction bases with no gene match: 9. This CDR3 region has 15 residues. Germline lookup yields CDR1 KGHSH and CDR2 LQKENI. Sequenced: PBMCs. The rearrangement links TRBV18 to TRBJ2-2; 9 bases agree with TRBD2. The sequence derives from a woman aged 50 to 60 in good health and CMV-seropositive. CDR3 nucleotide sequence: TGTGCCAGCTCACGCGCAGCGGGGGGATCCTGGGAGCTGTTTTTT. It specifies CASSRAAGGSWELFF.